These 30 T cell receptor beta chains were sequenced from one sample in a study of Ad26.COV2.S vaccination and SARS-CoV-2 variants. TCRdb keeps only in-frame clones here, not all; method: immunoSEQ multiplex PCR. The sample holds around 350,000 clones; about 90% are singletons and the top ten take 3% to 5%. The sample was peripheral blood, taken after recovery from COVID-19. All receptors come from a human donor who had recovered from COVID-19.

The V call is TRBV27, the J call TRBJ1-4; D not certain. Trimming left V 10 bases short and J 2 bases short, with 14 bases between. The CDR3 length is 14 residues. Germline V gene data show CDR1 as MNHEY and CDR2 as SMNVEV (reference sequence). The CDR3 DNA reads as TGTGCCACCGGGTCTTGGGCGACTAATGAAAAACTGTTTTTT. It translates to CATGSWATNEKLFF.

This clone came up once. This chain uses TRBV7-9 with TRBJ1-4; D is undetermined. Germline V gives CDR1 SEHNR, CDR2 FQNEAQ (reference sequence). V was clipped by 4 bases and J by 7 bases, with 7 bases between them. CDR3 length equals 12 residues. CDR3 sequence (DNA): TGTGCCAGCAGCTACGTAGGTGAAAAACTGTTTTTT. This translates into CASSYVGEKLFF. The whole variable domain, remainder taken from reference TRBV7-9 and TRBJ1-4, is DTGVSQNPRHKITKRGQNVTFRCDPISEHNRLYWYRQTLGQGPEFLTYFQNEAQLEKSRLLSDRFSAERPKGSFSTLEIQRTEQGDSAMYLCASSYVGEKLFFGSGTQLSVL.

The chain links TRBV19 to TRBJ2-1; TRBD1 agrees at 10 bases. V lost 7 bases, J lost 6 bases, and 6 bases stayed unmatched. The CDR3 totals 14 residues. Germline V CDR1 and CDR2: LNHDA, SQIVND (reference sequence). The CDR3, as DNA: TGTGCCAGTACCCGGACAGGGGGACTCAATGAGCAGTTCTTC. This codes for CASTRTGGLNEQFF.

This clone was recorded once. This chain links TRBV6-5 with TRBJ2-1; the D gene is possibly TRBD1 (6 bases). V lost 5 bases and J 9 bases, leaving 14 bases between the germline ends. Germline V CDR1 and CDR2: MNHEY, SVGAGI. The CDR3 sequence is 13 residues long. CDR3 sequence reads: CASSILSDSEQFF. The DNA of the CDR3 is TGTGCCAGCAGTATACTATCGGACAGTGAGCAGTTCTTC.

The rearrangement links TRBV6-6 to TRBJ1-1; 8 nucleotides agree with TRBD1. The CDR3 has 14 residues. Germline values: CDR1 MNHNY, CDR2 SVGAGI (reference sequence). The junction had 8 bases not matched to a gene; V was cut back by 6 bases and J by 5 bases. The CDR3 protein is CASSYRGMRTEAFF. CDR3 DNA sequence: TGTGCCAGCAGCTACAGGGGGATGAGGACTGAAGCTTTCTTT.

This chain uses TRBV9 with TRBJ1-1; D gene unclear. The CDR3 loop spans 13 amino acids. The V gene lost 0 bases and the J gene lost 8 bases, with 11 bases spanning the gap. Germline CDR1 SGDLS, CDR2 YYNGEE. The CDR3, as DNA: TGTGCCAGCAGCGTAGATGCGGGCAGAGAAGCTTTCTTT. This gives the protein CASSVDAGREAFF.

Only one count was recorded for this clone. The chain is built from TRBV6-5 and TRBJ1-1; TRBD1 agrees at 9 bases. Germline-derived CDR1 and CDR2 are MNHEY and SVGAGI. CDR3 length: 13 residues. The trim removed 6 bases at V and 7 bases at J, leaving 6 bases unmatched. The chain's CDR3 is CASSRQGGIEAFF. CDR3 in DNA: TGTGCCAGCAGCCGACAGGGGGGTATTGAAGCTTTCTTT.

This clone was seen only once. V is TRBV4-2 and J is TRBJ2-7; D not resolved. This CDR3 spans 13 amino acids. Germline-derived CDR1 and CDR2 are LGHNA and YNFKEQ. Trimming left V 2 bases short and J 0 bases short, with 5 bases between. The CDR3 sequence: CASSQSVSYEQYF. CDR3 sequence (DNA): TGTGCCAGCAGCCAAAGCGTCTCCTACGAGCAGTACTTC.

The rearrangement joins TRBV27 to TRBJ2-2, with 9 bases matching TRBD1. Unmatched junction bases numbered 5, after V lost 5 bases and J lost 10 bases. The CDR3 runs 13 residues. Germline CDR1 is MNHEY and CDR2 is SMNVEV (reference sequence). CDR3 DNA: TGTGCCAGCAGTCTTACAGGGGGCACGGAGCTGTTTTTT. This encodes CASSLTGGTELFF.

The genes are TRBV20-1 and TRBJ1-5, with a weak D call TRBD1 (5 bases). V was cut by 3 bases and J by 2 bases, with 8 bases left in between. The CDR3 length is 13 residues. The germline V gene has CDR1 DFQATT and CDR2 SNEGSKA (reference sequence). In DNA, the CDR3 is TGCAGTGCTAGTTTAGGGGGCAATCAGCCCCAGCATTTT. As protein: CSASLGGNQPQHF.

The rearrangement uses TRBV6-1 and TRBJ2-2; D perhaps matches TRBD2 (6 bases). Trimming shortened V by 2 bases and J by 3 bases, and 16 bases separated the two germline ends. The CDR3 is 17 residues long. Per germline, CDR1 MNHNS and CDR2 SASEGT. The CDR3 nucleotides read TGTGCCAGCAGTGAATGGGTGCTTAGCGGCGACACCGGGGAGCTGTTTTTT. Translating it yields CASSEWVLSGDTGELFF.

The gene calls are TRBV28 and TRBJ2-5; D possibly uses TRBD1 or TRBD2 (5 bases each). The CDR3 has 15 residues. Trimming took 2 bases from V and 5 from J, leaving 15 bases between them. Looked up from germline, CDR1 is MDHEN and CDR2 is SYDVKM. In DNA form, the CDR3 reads TGTGCCAGCAGTTTAGTCGGAGGCTGGGGGGAGACCCAGTACTTC. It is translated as CASSLVGGWGETQYF.

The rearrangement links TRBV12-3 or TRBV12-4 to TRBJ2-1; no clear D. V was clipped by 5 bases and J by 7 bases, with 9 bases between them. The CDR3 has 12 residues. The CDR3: CASSPGWNEQFF. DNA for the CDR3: TGTGCCAGCAGTCCTGGGTGGAATGAGCAGTTCTTC.

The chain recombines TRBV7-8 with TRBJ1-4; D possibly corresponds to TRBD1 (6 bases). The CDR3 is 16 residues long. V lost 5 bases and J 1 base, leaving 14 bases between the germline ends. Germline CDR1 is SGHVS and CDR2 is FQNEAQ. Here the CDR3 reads CASSRNSGETNEKLFF. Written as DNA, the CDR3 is TGTGCCAGCAGCCGCAACTCAGGGGAAACTAATGAAAAACTGTTTTTT.

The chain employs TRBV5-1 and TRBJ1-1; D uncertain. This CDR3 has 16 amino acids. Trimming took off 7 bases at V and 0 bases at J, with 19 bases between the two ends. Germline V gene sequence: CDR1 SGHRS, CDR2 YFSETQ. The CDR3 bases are TGCGCCAGCGCCCTCCGGGAGGTAGTCATGAACACTGAAGCTTTCTTT. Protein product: CASALREVVMNTEAFF.

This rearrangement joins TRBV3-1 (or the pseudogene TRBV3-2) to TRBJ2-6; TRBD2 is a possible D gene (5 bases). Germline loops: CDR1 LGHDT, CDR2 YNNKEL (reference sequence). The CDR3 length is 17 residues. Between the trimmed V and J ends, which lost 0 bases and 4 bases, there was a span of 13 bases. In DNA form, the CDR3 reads TGTGCCAGCAGCCAAGACCCTCTAGCCGAGGGGGCCAACGTCCTGACTTTC. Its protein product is CASSQDPLAEGANVLTF.

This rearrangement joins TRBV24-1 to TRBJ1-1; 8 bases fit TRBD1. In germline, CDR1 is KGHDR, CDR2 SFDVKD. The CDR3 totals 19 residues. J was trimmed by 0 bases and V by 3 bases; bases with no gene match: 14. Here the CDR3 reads CATSDGMADRGTMNTEAFF. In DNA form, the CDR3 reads TGTGCCACCAGTGATGGGATGGCTGACAGGGGAACAATGAACACTGAAGCTTTCTTT.

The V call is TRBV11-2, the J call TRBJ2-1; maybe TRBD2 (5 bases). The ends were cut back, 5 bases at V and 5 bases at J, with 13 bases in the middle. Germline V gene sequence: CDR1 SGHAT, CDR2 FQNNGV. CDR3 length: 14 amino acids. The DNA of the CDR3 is TGTGCCAGCAGCCTTCGGGGTGAAAACAATGAGCAGTTCTTC. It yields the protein CASSLRGENNEQFF. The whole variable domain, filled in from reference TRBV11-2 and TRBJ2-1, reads EAGVAQSPRYKIIEKRQSVAFWCNPISGHATLYWYQQILGQGPKLLIQFQNNGVVDDSQLPKDRFSAERLKGVDSTLKIQPAKLEDSAVYLCASSLRGENNEQFFGPGTRLTVL.

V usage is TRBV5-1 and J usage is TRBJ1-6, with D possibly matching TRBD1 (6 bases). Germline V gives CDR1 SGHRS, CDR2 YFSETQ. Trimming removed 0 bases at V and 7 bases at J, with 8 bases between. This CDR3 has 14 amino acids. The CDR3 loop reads CASSLGQDNSPLHF. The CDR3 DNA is TGCGCCAGCAGCTTGGGACAGGACAATTCACCCCTCCACTTT.

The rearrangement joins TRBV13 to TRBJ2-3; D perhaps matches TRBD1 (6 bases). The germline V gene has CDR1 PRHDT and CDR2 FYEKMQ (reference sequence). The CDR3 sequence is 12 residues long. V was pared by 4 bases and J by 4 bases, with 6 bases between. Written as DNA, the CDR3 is TGTGCCAGCAGCTCAGGGGCAGATACGCAGTATTTT. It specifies CASSSGADTQYF.

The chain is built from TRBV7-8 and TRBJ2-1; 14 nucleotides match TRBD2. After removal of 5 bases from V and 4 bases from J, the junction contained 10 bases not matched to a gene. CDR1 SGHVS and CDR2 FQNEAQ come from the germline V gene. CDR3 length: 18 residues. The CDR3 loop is CASSPLGTSGGSYNEQFF. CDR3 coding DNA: TGTGCCAGCAGCCCACTGGGGACTAGCGGGGGCTCGTACAATGAGCAGTTCTTC.

Here the CDR3 DNA reads TGTGCCAGTAGTATAGCTCCGGGGCAGGGGGCGTATCAGCCCCAGCATTTT. Translation: CASSIAPGQGAYQPQHF. The chain couples TRBV19 to TRBJ1-5; the match to TRBD1 covers 8 bases. CDR1 is LNHDA and CDR2 is SQIVND in the germline V gene (reference sequence). The CDR3 is made up of 17 amino acids. With 1 base clipped from V and 5 bases from J, the junction kept 10 bases outside the gene matches.

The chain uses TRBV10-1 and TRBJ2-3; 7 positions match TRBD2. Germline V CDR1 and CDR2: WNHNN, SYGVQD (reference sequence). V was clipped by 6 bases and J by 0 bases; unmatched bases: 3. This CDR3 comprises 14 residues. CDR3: CASSDSGSTDTQYF. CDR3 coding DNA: TGCGCCAGCAGCGATAGCGGGAGCACAGATACGCAGTATTTT.

CDR3 sequence reads: CASSVRRTSSSDEQFF. CDR3 nucleotides: TGTGCCAGCAGCGTGCGAAGGACTAGCTCCTCGGATGAGCAGTTCTTC. The chain is built from TRBV9 and TRBJ2-1; TRBD2 aligns across 8 bases. The germline V gene has CDR1 SGDLS and CDR2 YYNGEE. The length of the CDR3 is 16 residues. Losses at the gene ends were 2 bases for V and 8 bases for J; bases not matched to a gene: 12.

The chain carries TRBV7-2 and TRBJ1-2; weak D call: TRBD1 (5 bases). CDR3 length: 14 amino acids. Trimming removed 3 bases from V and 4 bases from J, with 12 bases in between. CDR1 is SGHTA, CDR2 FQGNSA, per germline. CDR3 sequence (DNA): TGTGCCAGCAGCTTGACGGGGGGTGCCTATGGCTACACCTTC. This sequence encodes CASSLTGGAYGYTF.

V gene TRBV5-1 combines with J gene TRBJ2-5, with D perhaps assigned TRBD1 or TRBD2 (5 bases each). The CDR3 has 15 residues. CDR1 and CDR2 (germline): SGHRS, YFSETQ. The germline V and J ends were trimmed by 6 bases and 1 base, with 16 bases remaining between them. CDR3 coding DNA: TGCGCCAGCACCGTTTCGGGACCTTTCCAAGAGACCCAGTACTTC. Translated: CASTVSGPFQETQYF.

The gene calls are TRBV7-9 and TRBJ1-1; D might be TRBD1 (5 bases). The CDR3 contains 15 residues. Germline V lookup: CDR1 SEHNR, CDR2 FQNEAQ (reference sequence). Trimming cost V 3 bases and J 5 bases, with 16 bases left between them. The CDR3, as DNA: TGTGCCAGCAGCTTTTACGGGGGGTCGGGGACTGAAGCTTTCTTT. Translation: CASSFYGGSGTEAFF.

This CDR3 is CASLETNYGYTF. For the CDR3, the DNA is TGTGCCAGCTTAGAAACTAACTATGGCTACACCTTC. J is TRBJ1-2 and V is TRBV18; D remains ambiguous. The CDR3 contains 12 residues. V was shortened by 7 bases and J by 0 bases, with 6 bases between the two germline ends. Germline V CDR1 and CDR2: KGHSH, LQKENI.

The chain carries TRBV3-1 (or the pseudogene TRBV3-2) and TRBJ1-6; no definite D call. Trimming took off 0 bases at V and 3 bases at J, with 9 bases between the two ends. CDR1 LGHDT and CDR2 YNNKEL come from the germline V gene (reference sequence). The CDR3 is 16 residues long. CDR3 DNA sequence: TGTGCCAGCAGCCAAGAGACGGGAAGCTATAATTCACCCCTCCACTTT. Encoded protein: CASSQETGSYNSPLHF.

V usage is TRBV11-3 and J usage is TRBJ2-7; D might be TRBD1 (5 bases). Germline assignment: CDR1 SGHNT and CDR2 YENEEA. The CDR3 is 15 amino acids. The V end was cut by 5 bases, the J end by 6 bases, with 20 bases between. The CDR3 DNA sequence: TGTGCCAGCAGCCCAGGAACAGGCCAAACGGTCGAGCAGTACTTC. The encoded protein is CASSPGTGQTVEQYF.